This TCR beta chain was identified during a study of a mutant IDH1 vaccine in newly diagnosed glioma. Turning to the study itself: Treated patients, averaging around 40 years, were roughly 62% male and roughly 38% female. Therapy received beforehand was radiotherapy, temozolomide, or both, with most patients given both.

Notes on this clone: Its antigen is currently unknown.

The CDR3 length is 13 residues. V lost 1 base, J lost 6 bases, and 6 bases lay in between. Per the germline V gene, CDR1 is SGHDN and CDR2 is FVKESK. The sample's time point: week 5, during vaccination. With topical imiquimod, each dose of the vaccine consisted of 300 ug of mutant IDH1 20-mer peptide. This table comes from immunoSEQ multiplex PCR, and its TCRdb copy is limited to in-frame clones, with some not included. The sample holds roughly 40,000 clones; 70% to 90% are singletons and the top ten take over 1.5%. Findings of the study overall: Patients showed vaccine-induced immune responses at a rate of about 93%.

The chain employs TRBV14 and TRBJ2-2, with D unclear. The origin of this receptor is a man aged 35-49 years with glioma. The sequencing used PBMCs, collected from a glioma patient whose treatment included an IDH1 peptide vaccine. The CDR3 loop is CASSQVLAGELFF. The CDR3 coding sequence is TGTGCCAGCAGCCAAGTACTCGCCGGGGAGCTGTTTTTT.